This T cell receptor beta chain was sequenced for a study of T-cell memory formation after mild COVID-19. Study-wide results and caveats: Memory from before infection featured some responding clones, which suggests cross-reactive memory joined. Contracting clones from day 15 to 85 had balanced CD4/CD8; later expanders favoured CD4+.

Comment on this clonotype: Antigen: not known.

Sample barcodes and UMIs were carried by the TCR alpha and TCR beta cDNA libraries that 5'RACE generated with constant-segment primers. TCRdb redid the calling of the 5' RACE reads with MiXCR, one entry per CDR3 protein. Among about 250,000 distinct CDR3 sequences listed, 15% were seen once. The V and J ends lost 0 bases and 0 bases, in that order; junction bases with no gene match: 5. The germline V gene has CDR1 SGHVS and CDR2 FQNEAQ. The CDR3 is 17 amino acids. Sequenced: PBMCs or a T cell subset sorted from them (not recorded which). The genes are TRBV7-8 and TRBJ1-5; TRBD1 matches at 7 bases. This clonotype was obtained from an adult woman who had mild COVID-19 (a few samples of this study predate the infection). Cell type and time point are not known. This chain's CDR3 is CASSLARGQTSNQPQHF. In nucleotides, the CDR3 is TGTGCCAGCAGCTTAGCGAGGGGACAGACTAGCAATCAGCCCCAGCATTTT.